Presented here are 17 T cell receptor beta chains from one specimen sequenced in a study of T cell responses to AZD1222 COVID-19 vaccine. The table came from immunoSEQ multiplex PCR; TCRdb's copy has only in-frame clones and leaves some out. The sample lists 130,000 or so clones, 85% to 90% seen once, with 12% in the top ten. The material sequenced was peripheral blood, taken on day 0 of AZD1222 vaccination. The origin of the receptors is an adult in good health.

This sequence joins TRBV5-1 and TRBJ2-5, with TRBD2 identical over 12 bases. Germline assignment: CDR1 SGHRS and CDR2 YFSETQ. The CDR3 is 17 residues long. Germline trimming cut 4 bases from V and 1 base from J; bases unmatched to any gene: 8. The CDR3 sequence: CASSPGTSGLAQETQYF. In nucleotides, the CDR3 is TGCGCCAGCAGCCCGGGGACTAGCGGGTTGGCCCAAGAGACCCAGTACTTC.

This clone has a handful of counts. The chain links TRBV1 to TRBJ2-5; TRBD2 is the table's D call, not checked against the DNA. TRBV1 is reported as a pseudogene. The CDR3 totals 13 residues. CDR3 bases: TGCACCAGCAGCCAAGAATCGGAAGAGACCCAGTACTTC. It codes for CTSSQESEETQYF.

Only a few counts were recorded for this clone. The chain has TRBV7-9 and TRBJ2-2; D ambiguous. Trimming left V 3 bases short and J 7 bases short, with 6 bases between. CDR3 length: 12 residues. From germline, CDR1 is SEHNR and CDR2 FQNEAQ (reference sequence). In DNA, the CDR3 is TGTGCCAGCAGCTTCCCATTCGGGGAGCTGTTTTTT. It translates to CASSFPFGELFF.

The chain has TRBV6-2 or TRBV6-3 and TRBJ1-6; D remains ambiguous. With 6 bases removed from V and 8 bases from J, the gap between germline ends came to 11 bases. The germline gives CDR1 MNHEY, CDR2 SVGEGT. This CDR3 has 13 residues. This chain's CDR3 is CASSRDADSPLHF. The CDR3 region has the DNA TGTGCCAGCAGCCGGGATGCTGATTCACCCCTCCACTTT.

The V gene is TRBV2, the J gene TRBJ1-3, with unresolved D. Germline V lookup: CDR1 SNHLY, CDR2 FYNNEI. V was trimmed by 6 bases and J by 4 bases, leaving 13 bases between them. The CDR3 length is 14 residues. The CDR3 DNA reads TGTGCCAGCAGGCCTACAGTATCCGGAAACACCATATATTTT. Translating it yields CASRPTVSGNTIYF.

The chain is built from TRBV2 and TRBJ2-7; the D call may be TRBD1 or TRBD2 (5 bases each). Looked up from germline, CDR1 is SNHLY and CDR2 is FYNNEI. V lost 0 bases and J 1 base, leaving 13 bases between the germline ends. The CDR3 contains 16 residues. The CDR3 loop reads CASSEASGRTSYEQYF. Here the CDR3 DNA reads TGTGCCAGCAGTGAAGCGTCGGGGCGTACGTCCTACGAGCAGTACTTC.

The rearrangement joins TRBV6-5 to TRBJ2-3; TRBD2 is a possible D gene (6 bases). The germline V gene encodes CDR1 MNHEY and CDR2 SVGAGI. The CDR3 spans 16 residues. V was trimmed by 4 bases and J by 3 bases, leaving 17 bases between them. This CDR3 reads CASSSSGTSVTDTQYF. The CDR3 coding sequence is TGTGCCAGCAGTTCCTCCGGGACTTCGGTTACAGATACGCAGTATTTT.

This chain uses TRBV7-2 with TRBJ2-6; D remains ambiguous. Germline V CDR1 and CDR2: SGHTA, FQGNSA. The CDR3 runs 14 residues. V lost 2 bases, J lost 4 bases, and 6 bases lay in between. CDR3 in DNA: TGTGCCAGCAGCTTAAGTCCGGGGGCCAACGTCCTGACTTTC. As protein: CASSLSPGANVLTF.

The J gene is TRBJ2-2, the V gene TRBV6-2 or TRBV6-3; D remains unclear. V gave up 2 bases and J gave up 6 bases, with 1 base separating them. This CDR3 comprises 11 residues. Germline CDR1 MNHEY, CDR2 SVGEGT. The CDR3 DNA follows: TGTGCCAGCAGTTACCCCGGGGAGCTGTTTTTT. Its translation is CASSYPGELFF.

This chain connects TRBV6-5 to TRBJ2-7; TRBD2 matches at 8 bases. V was pared by 10 bases and J by 1 base, with 6 bases of the junction left unmatched. CDR1 and CDR2 from the germline V gene are MNHEY and SVGAGI. The CDR3 consists of 13 residues. In nucleotides, the CDR3 is TGTGCCACAGCCCCTAGCGGGTCCTACGAGCAGTACTTC. Protein product: CATAPSGSYEQYF.

The chain has TRBV28 and TRBJ1-2; no definite D call. V lost 6 bases to trimming and J lost 4 bases, with 9 bases between them. From germline, CDR1 is MDHEN and CDR2 SYDVKM. CDR3 size: 12 residues. CDR3 in amino acids: CASRQYSYGYTF. In DNA, the CDR3 is TGTGCCAGCAGGCAGTATTCCTATGGCTACACCTTC.

The chain is built from TRBV20-1 and TRBJ1-1; TRBD1 agrees at 7 bases. This CDR3 spans 11 amino acids. J gave up 11 bases and V 6 bases, and 9 bases lay outside the gene matches. Per germline, CDR1 DFQATT and CDR2 SNEGSKA (reference sequence). CDR3 nucleotide sequence: TGCAGTGCCCCGGAGGGGGCAAAGGCTTTCTTT. Translating it yields CSAPEGAKAFF.

The V call is TRBV4-1, the J call TRBJ1-3; D call uncertain. The CDR3 is made up of 15 amino acids. The germline V and J ends were trimmed by 4 bases and 1 base, with 11 bases remaining between them. Germline CDR1 and CDR2: MGHRA and YSYEKL. CDR3 in DNA: TGCGCCAGCAGCCCGACAATTCTATCTGGAAACACCATATATTTT. Translating it yields CASSPTILSGNTIYF.

This chain links TRBV19 with TRBJ2-7; D is perhaps TRBD1 (6 bases). The CDR3 length is 14 residues. The V gene lost 5 bases and the J gene lost 2 bases, with 13 bases spanning the gap. In germline, CDR1 is LNHDA, CDR2 SQIVND (reference sequence). The CDR3 is CASSPSTGAYEQYF. The CDR3 nucleotides read TGTGCCAGTAGTCCATCGACAGGAGCCTACGAGCAGTACTTC.

This clone showed up just once. The V gene is TRBV7-2, the J gene TRBJ2-1; 8 bases line up with TRBD1. The CDR3 runs 16 residues. Per germline, CDR1 SGHTA and CDR2 FQGNSA. Unmatched junction bases numbered 12, after V lost 3 bases and J lost 8 bases. Here the CDR3 reads CASSFSTGQGPDEQFF. In nucleotides, the CDR3 is TGTGCCAGCAGCTTTTCCACCGGACAGGGACCAGATGAGCAGTTCTTC.

This clone showed up just once. The chain combines TRBV4-1 with TRBJ2-7; weak D call: TRBD2 (6 bases). CDR1 and CDR2 from the germline V gene are MGHRA and YSYEKL. V was pared by 1 base and J by 6 bases, with 22 bases between. There are 17 residues in the CDR3. Here the CDR3 DNA reads TGCGCCAGCAGCCAAGGCCCCTTGGGAGGCGGAAGGAGCGAGCAGTACTTC. This translates into CASSQGPLGGGRSEQYF.

The chain has TRBV7-9 and TRBJ2-5, with D perhaps matching TRBD1 (6 bases). Trimming cost V 5 bases and J 2 bases, with 15 bases left between them. This CDR3 is built from 15 residues. The V gene's germline CDR1 is SEHNR and CDR2 FQNEAQ (reference sequence). CDR3: CASSRPERGQETQYF. In DNA, the CDR3 is TGTGCCAGCAGCCGCCCAGAAAGGGGGCAAGAGACCCAGTACTTC. The variable domain in full, with the rest retrieved from reference TRBV7-9 and TRBJ2-5, is DTGVSQNPRHKITKRGQNVTFRCDPISEHNRLYWYRQTLGQGPEFLTYFQNEAQLEKSRLLSDRFSAERPKGSFSTLEIQRTEQGDSAMYLCASSRPERGQETQYFGPGTRLLVL.